Presented here are 30 T cell receptor beta chains from one specimen sequenced in a study of shared clonotypes between healthy human individuals. Assay: immunoSEQ multiplex PCR; the TCRdb copy retains only in-frame clones and omits some. The data contain 550,000 to 750,000 clones, over 95% of them singletons. Positively selected for CCR7, the CD45RO-negative cells used as naive CD8 cells excluded terminally differentiated effector memory CD45RA+ cells. The sample consisted of naive CD8+ T cells sorted from blood. These receptors were obtained from a woman in her thirties in good health.

The chain is built from TRBV28 and TRBJ1-6; D ambiguous. V lost 4 bases and J lost 7, with 5 bases in between. Germline V gene sequence: CDR1 MDHEN, CDR2 SYDVKM. The CDR3 has 12 residues. CDR3 in DNA: TGTGCCAGCAGTTCCGTGAATTCACCCCTCCACTTT. Residues: CASSSVNSPLHF.

The chain employs TRBV5-6 and TRBJ2-5; perhaps TRBD2 as D (6 bases). Deletions cut 0 bases from V and 0 bases from J, with 15 bases between. The germline CDR1 and CDR2 sequences are SGHDT and YYEEEE. This CDR3 contains 17 residues. The CDR3, as DNA: TGTGCCAGCAGCTTGGGTCGGGCAGGAGGGTACCAAGAGACCCAGTACTTC. Amino acid sequence: CASSLGRAGGYQETQYF.

The chain joins TRBV21-1 to TRBJ1-5; the table names TRBD1, a call not compared with the DNA. TRBV21-1 is a listed pseudogene. The CDR3 extends over 17 amino acids. The CDR3 sequence is CASFQTGTGVGNQPQHF. In DNA, the CDR3 is TGTGCCAGCTTCCAAACCGGGACAGGGGTTGGCAATCAGCCCCAGCATTTT.

The rearrangement joins TRBV9 to TRBJ2-3; 7 bases align to TRBD2. This CDR3 region has 15 residues. Germline trimming cut 3 bases from V and 2 bases from J; bases unmatched to any gene: 6. Germline CDR1 and CDR2: SGDLS and YYNGEE. CDR3 loop: CASSAWGGYTDTQYF. CDR3 in DNA: TGTGCCAGCAGCGCCTGGGGGGGATACACAGATACGCAGTATTTT.

This chain links TRBV28 with TRBJ2-2; D might be TRBD1 or TRBD2, each matching 6 bases. The V and J ends lost 5 bases and 7 bases respectively, with 17 bases between them. Per the germline V gene, CDR1 is MDHEN and CDR2 is SYDVKM. CDR3 size: 15 residues. In DNA form, the CDR3 reads TGTGCCAGCAGTCTGTTGGGGGGCGTTGGCGGGGAGCTGTTTTTT. Protein sequence: CASSLLGGVGGELFF. Using reference TRBV28 and TRBJ2-2 for the parts outside the CDR3, the full variable domain is DVKVTQSSRYLVKRTGEKVFLECVQDMDHENMFWYRQDPGLGLRLIYFSYDVKMKEKGDIPEGYSVSREKKERFSLILESASTNQTSMYLCASSLLGGVGGELFFGEGSRLTVL.

A note on this clone: The sample carries other DNA sequences with the same CDR3. The chain links TRBV7-6 to TRBJ2-1; no clear D. The CDR3 has 12 residues. CDR1 SGHVS and CDR2 FNYEAQ come from the germline V gene. Between the trimmed V and J ends, which lost 5 bases and 6 bases, there was a span of 8 bases. CDR3 coding DNA: TGTGCCAGCAGCCCTCAAGGCAATGAGCAGTTCTTC. Its translation is CASSPQGNEQFF.

The genes are TRBV19 and TRBJ1-6; D is possibly TRBD1 (5 bases). Germline assignment: CDR1 LNHDA and CDR2 SQIVND (reference sequence). This CDR3 contains 14 residues. The V and J ends lost 7 bases and 8 bases respectively, with 15 bases between them. CDR3 amino acids: CASTPRRGDSPLHF. In DNA, the CDR3 is TGTGCCAGTACCCCGAGGAGGGGAGATTCACCCCTCCACTTT.

The rearrangement joins TRBV19 to TRBJ2-6, with TRBD2 matching 13 bases. V lost 9 bases, J lost 2 bases, and 22 bases stayed unmatched. CDR1 is LNHDA, CDR2 SQIVND, per germline (reference sequence). There are 22 residues in the CDR3. The CDR3 spells CASNGASSRTSGRGPGANVLTF. In nucleotides, the CDR3 is TGTGCCAGCAACGGTGCGTCTTCGAGGACTAGCGGGAGAGGCCCTGGGGCCAACGTCCTGACTTTC.

This chain joins TRBV5-4 and TRBJ2-7, with TRBD1 matching over 9 bases. After removal of 4 bases from V and 5 bases from J, the junction contained 4 bases not matched to a gene. The CDR3 is 13 residues long. CDR1 and CDR2 (germline): SGHNT, YYREEE (reference sequence). In DNA, the CDR3 is TGTGCCAGCAGCGAGGACAGGGGCCACGAGCAGTACTTC. This codes for CASSEDRGHEQYF.

This chain joins TRBV28 and TRBJ1-1, with a weak D call TRBD1 (5 bases). From germline, CDR1 is MDHEN and CDR2 SYDVKM. Between the trimmed V and J ends, which lost 6 bases and 0 bases, there was a span of 14 bases. The CDR3 extends over 15 amino acids. The CDR3 protein is CASRAPGTVNTEAFF. The CDR3 coding sequence is TGTGCCAGCAGAGCCCCCGGGACGGTGAACACTGAAGCTTTCTTT.

The V gene is TRBV11-2, the J gene TRBJ2-1; TRBD2 matches 9 bases. V lost 4 bases and J lost 5; bases outside the gene matches: 9. This CDR3 contains 16 residues. The germline gives CDR1 SGHAT, CDR2 FQNNGV. CDR3 in amino acids: CASSYVAGAGNNEQFF. In nucleotides, the CDR3 is TGTGCCAGCAGCTATGTAGCGGGAGCGGGCAACAATGAGCAGTTCTTC.

Remarks on this clone: Distinct nucleotide sequences in the sample also encode this CDR3. The J gene is TRBJ2-7, the V gene TRBV27; TRBD2 aligns across 11 bases. Germline V gene lookup returns CDR1 MNHEY and CDR2 SMNVEV (reference sequence). The CDR3 is made up of 14 amino acids. Unmatched junction bases numbered 3, after V lost 6 bases and J lost 2 bases. The CDR3 here is CASSPGLAAYEQYF. The CDR3, as DNA: TGTGCCAGCAGCCCGGGACTAGCGGCCTACGAGCAGTACTTC.

With respect to this clone: The identical CDR3 is also encoded by other nucleotide sequences in the sample. V and J are TRBV27 and TRBJ2-5; D is uncertain. Trimming shortened V by 4 bases and J by 2 bases, and 2 bases separated the two germline ends. The CDR3 covers 11 residues. The germline V gene has CDR1 MNHEY and CDR2 SMNVEV (reference sequence). The CDR3 coding sequence is TGTGCCAGCAGTTCTCAAGAGACCCAGTACTTC. This gives the protein CASSSQETQYF.

The rearrangement links TRBV6-5 to TRBJ2-5; 9 bases agree with TRBD2. The CDR3 spans 13 residues. Trimming at V came to 10 bases and at J to 5 bases, leaving 8 bases not matched to a gene. Germline CDR1 and CDR2: MNHEY and SVGAGI. This CDR3 reads CATISGSGETQYF. DNA of the CDR3: TGTGCCACCATTAGCGGGAGCGGGGAGACCCAGTACTTC.

J is TRBJ1-3 and V is TRBV28; TRBD1 might be the D (5 bases). This CDR3 contains 14 residues. V gave up 7 bases and J gave up 4 bases, with 14 bases separating them. Germline V gives CDR1 MDHEN, CDR2 SYDVKM. CDR3 sequence (DNA): TGTGCCAGCATGGCGCAGGGCTCAGGAAACACCATATATTTT. Translation gives CASMAQGSGNTIYF.

The rearrangement joins TRBV4-2 to TRBJ2-3, with D possibly TRBD2 on 5 matching bases. V lost 0 bases and J lost 5, with 18 bases in between. The germline V gene has CDR1 LGHNA and CDR2 YNFKEQ. The CDR3 runs to 17 residues. In DNA, the CDR3 is TGTGCCAGCAGCCAAGAGAGGCTAGCTAAGTATGGAGATACGCAGTATTTT. Its translation is CASSQERLAKYGDTQYF.

J is TRBJ2-7 and V is TRBV6-1; D is possibly TRBD2 (6 bases). V was clipped by 0 bases and J by 3 bases, with 9 bases between them. CDR1 is MNHNS and CDR2 is SASEGT in the germline V gene. The CDR3 has 14 residues. In DNA, the CDR3 is TGTGCCAGCAGTGAAGCGCGCGGGATCTACGAGCAGTACTTC. It specifies CASSEARGIYEQYF.

The chain is built from TRBV7-2 and TRBJ1-2, with unresolved D. V was clipped by 1 base and J by 5 bases, with 11 bases between them. Germline CDR1 is SGHTA and CDR2 is FQGNSA. This CDR3 contains 14 residues. In nucleotides, the CDR3 is TGTGCCAGCAGCTTAGGGCCGGGAGGATATGGCTACACCTTC. Translating it yields CASSLGPGGYGYTF.

This chain links TRBV18 with TRBJ2-1, with TRBD2 identical over 15 bases. J gave up 0 bases and V 2 bases, and 5 bases lay outside the gene matches. This CDR3 is 19 amino acids long. Per the germline V gene, CDR1 is KGHSH and CDR2 is LQKENI. Here the CDR3 DNA reads TGTGCCAGCTCACCAGGGACTAGCGGGAGGTCCCCCTCCTACAATGAGCAGTTCTTC. This encodes CASSPGTSGRSPSYNEQFF.

The V gene is TRBV6-4, the J gene TRBJ2-3, with TRBD2 matching over 8 bases. V shed 4 bases and J 0 bases; nucleotides not matched to a gene: 9. Looked up from germline, CDR1 is MRHNA and CDR2 is SNTAGT. The CDR3 totals 17 residues. CDR3 bases: TGTGCCAGCAGTGTCACTAGCGGACCTAGTAGCACAGATACGCAGTATTTT. Its protein product is CASSVTSGPSSTDTQYF.

This clone was observed a few times. The rearrangement joins TRBV19 to TRBJ2-7; D gene ambiguous. This CDR3 is 10 amino acids long. The germline gives CDR1 LNHDA, CDR2 SQIVND (reference sequence). V gave up 7 bases and J gave up 4 bases, with 5 bases separating them. As DNA, the CDR3 is TGTGCCAGTAATGAGTACGAGCAGTACTTC. This gives the protein CASNEYEQYF.

The V gene is TRBV7-6, the J gene TRBJ2-3; the D is unclear. The CDR3 spans 15 residues. In germline, CDR1 is SGHVS, CDR2 FNYEAQ. Trimming removed 0 bases at V and 1 base at J, with 8 bases between. This CDR3 is CASSLAGARTDTQYF. The CDR3 region has the DNA TGTGCCAGCAGCTTAGCCGGAGCCCGCACAGATACGCAGTATTTT.

The V gene is TRBV7-8, the J gene TRBJ2-7; no firm D call. The V and J ends lost 1 base and 3 bases respectively, with 10 bases between them. This CDR3 has 14 residues. Germline values: CDR1 SGHVS, CDR2 FQNEAQ. DNA of the CDR3: TGTGCCAGCAGCTTAGAGTGGATTATCTACGAGCAGTACTTC. Translation gives CASSLEWIIYEQYF.

The chain combines TRBV11-2 with TRBJ2-7; 10 bases are shared with TRBD1. Losses at the gene ends were 1 base for V and 4 bases for J; bases not matched to a gene: 1. CDR3 size: 14 residues. Looked up from germline, CDR1 is SGHAT and CDR2 is FQNNGV. The CDR3 DNA reads as TGTGCCAGCAGCTTAGGGGGACAGGGGTACGAGCAGTACTTC. Its protein product is CASSLGGQGYEQYF.

The chain employs TRBV11-2 and TRBJ2-1; D is unclear. Germline CDR1 is SGHAT and CDR2 is FQNNGV. V was clipped by 2 bases and J by 5 bases, with 7 bases between them. This CDR3 contains 13 residues. The CDR3 loop is CASSLSGNNEQFF. The CDR3 nucleotides read TGTGCCAGCAGCTTATCAGGCAACAATGAGCAGTTCTTC.

The chain joins TRBV21-1 to TRBJ2-1. TRBV21-1 is a known pseudogene. The CDR3 loop spans 13 amino acids. This CDR3 reads CASSKRYQNEQFF. In DNA form, the CDR3 reads TGTGCCAGCAGCAAAAGGTATCAGAATGAGCAGTTCTTC.

Concerning this clone itself: This sequence may be a read error, since a much larger clone differs from it by one base. Other nucleotide sequences in the sample specify the same CDR3. The V call is TRBV7-9, the J call TRBJ2-2; TRBD2 might be the D (5 bases). CDR3 length: 13 residues. V was cut by 1 base and J by 5 bases, with 5 bases left in between. The germline CDR1 and CDR2 sequences are SEHNR and FQNEAQ (reference sequence). The CDR3 sequence: CASSLGGTGELFF. DNA for the CDR3: TGTGCCAGCAGCTTAGGAGGGACCGGGGAGCTGTTTTTT.

The chain combines TRBV15 with TRBJ1-2; 8 bases map to TRBD1. The CDR3 spans 15 residues. V shed 5 bases, J shed 3 bases, and the junction held 8 bases outside the gene matches. Germline loops: CDR1 LNHNV, CDR2 YYDKDF (reference sequence). The CDR3 bases are TGTGCCACCAGCCGGACAGGGAATAAATACTATGGCTACACCTTC. It is translated as CATSRTGNKYYGYTF.

The CDR3 region is CASSLAPSFNEQFF. The CDR3 nucleotides are TGTGCCAGCAGCTTAGCCCCTAGCTTCAATGAGCAGTTCTTC. This rearrangement joins TRBV7-8 to TRBJ2-1; D perhaps matches TRBD2 (5 bases). The CDR3 spans 14 residues. The V gene lost 0 bases and the J gene lost 6 bases, with 9 bases spanning the gap. CDR1 and CDR2 (germline): SGHVS, FQNEAQ. Filled out from reference TRBV7-8 and TRBJ2-1, the complete variable domain reads GAGVSQSPRYKVAKRGQDVALRCDPISGHVSLFWYQQALGQGPEFLTYFQNEAQLDKSGLPSDRFFAERPEGSVSTLKIQRTQQEDSAVYLCASSLAPSFNEQFFGPGTRLTVL.

The chain is built from TRBV27 and TRBJ2-1; TRBD2 matches at 11 bases. This CDR3 contains 15 residues. Germline CDR1 reads MNHEY; CDR2 reads SMNVEV (reference sequence). The V and J ends lost 6 bases and 7 bases, in that order; junction bases with no gene match: 8. CDR3 bases: TGTGCCAGCAGCCATGGCCTAGCGGGGGGAAATGAGCAGTTCTTC. It encodes CASSHGLAGGNEQFF.